Below are 5 T cell receptor beta chains sequenced from a single sample in a study of T cells in localized non-small cell lung cancer. Sequenced by immunoSEQ multiplex PCR; TCRdb stores in-frame clones only, minus some. The data contain tens of thousands of clones, roughly nine tenths of them seen just once; the ten biggest clones take up less than 9.5%. This specimen consisted of peripheral blood, obtained before any cancer treatment. Receptor source: a woman aged 35 to 69 with stage I lung adenocarcinoma.

The chain couples TRBV19 to TRBJ1-4, with D possibly TRBD1 on 6 matching bases. Trimming removed 0 bases from V and 6 bases from J, with 17 bases in between. The germline CDR1 and CDR2 sequences are LNHDA and SQIVND (reference sequence). The CDR3 totals 17 residues. CDR3 loop: CASSIDQSRGPHEKLFF. In nucleotides, the CDR3 is TGTGCCAGTAGTATAGATCAATCCAGGGGCCCACATGAAAAACTGTTTTTT.

The chain employs TRBV6-1 and TRBJ2-1, with D perhaps given as TRBD1 or TRBD2 (5 bases each). CDR3 length: 16 residues. In germline, CDR1 is MNHNS, CDR2 SASEGT. The V gene lost 2 bases and the J gene lost 4 bases, with 15 bases spanning the gap. CDR3 loop: CASSELSAGRYNEQFF. Written as DNA, the CDR3 is TGTGCCAGCAGTGAATTAAGTGCAGGGAGATACAATGAGCAGTTCTTC.

The chain recombines TRBV7-8 with TRBJ1-2, with TRBD1 matching over 9 bases. V trimming: 4 bases; J trimming: 4 bases; junction bases outside the gene matches: 4. The CDR3 is made up of 14 amino acids. Germline values: CDR1 SGHVS, CDR2 FQNEAQ. Here the CDR3 reads CASSSRDRVYGYTF. The CDR3 DNA sequence: TGTGCCAGCAGCTCGCGGGACAGGGTCTATGGCTACACCTTC.

The J gene is TRBJ1-2, the V gene TRBV6-6; the match to TRBD1 covers 7 bases. V lost 6 bases to trimming and J lost 6 bases; unmatched junction nucleotides: 13. There are 15 residues in the CDR3. Germline V lookup: CDR1 MNHNY, CDR2 SVGAGI (reference sequence). The CDR3 loop reads CASSPPGQAGHGYTF. For the CDR3, the DNA is TGTGCCAGCAGCCCCCCCGGACAGGCTGGACATGGCTACACCTTC.

This chain joins TRBV21-1 and TRBJ2-7; TRBD1 is the table's D call, not checked against the DNA. TRBV21-1 is flagged as a pseudogene. The CDR3 is made up of 17 amino acids. CDR3 amino acids: CASSEGIPGTGVDEQYF. The DNA for the CDR3 is TGTGCCAGCAGCGAAGGAATCCCCGGGACAGGGGTGGACGAGCAGTACTTC.